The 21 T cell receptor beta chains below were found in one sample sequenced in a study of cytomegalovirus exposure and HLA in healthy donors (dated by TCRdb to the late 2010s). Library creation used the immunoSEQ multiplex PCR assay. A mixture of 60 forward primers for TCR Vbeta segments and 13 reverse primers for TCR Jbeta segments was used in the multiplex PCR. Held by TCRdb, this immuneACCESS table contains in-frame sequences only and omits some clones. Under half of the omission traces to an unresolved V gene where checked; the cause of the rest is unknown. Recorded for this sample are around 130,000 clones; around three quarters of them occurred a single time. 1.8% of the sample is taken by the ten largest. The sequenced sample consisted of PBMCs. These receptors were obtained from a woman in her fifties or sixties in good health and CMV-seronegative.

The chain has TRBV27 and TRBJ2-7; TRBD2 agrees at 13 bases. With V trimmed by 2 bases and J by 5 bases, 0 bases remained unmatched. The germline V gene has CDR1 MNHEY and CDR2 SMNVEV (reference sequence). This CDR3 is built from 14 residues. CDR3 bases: TGTGCCAGCAGTTTAGGACTAGCGGGAGACGAGCAGTACTTC. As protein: CASSLGLAGDEQYF.

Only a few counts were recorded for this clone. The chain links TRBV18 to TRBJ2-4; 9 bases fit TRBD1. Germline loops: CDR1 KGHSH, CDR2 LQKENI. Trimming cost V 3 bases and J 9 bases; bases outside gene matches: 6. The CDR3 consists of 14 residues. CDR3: CASSPGTGSGIQYF. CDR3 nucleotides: TGTGCCAGCTCACCCGGGACAGGGTCGGGCATTCAGTACTTC.

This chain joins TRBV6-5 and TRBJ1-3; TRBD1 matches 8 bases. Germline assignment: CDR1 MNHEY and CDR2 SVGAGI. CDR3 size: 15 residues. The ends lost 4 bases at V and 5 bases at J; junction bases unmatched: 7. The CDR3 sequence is CASSWTTGARNTIYF. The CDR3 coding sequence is TGTGCCAGCAGTTGGACGACAGGGGCTAGAAACACCATATATTTT.

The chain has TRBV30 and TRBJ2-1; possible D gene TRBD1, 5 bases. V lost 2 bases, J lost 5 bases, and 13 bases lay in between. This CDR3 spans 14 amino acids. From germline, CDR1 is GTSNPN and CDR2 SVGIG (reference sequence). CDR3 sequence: CAWSSGALNNEQFF. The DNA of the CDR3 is TGTGCCTGGAGTAGTGGGGCTTTGAACAATGAGCAGTTCTTC.

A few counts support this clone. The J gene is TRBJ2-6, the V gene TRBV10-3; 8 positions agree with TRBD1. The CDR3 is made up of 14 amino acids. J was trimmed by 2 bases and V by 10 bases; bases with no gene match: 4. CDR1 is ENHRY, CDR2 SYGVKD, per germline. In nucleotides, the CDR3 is TGTGCCACAAAACAGGGGGCTGGGGCCAACGTCCTGACTTTC. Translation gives CATKQGAGANVLTF.

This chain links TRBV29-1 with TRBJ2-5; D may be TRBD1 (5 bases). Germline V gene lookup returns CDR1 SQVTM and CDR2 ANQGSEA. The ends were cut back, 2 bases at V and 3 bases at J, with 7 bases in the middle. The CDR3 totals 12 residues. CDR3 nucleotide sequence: TGCAGCGTTGAACAGGGCGAAGAGACCCAGTACTTC. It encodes CSVEQGEETQYF.

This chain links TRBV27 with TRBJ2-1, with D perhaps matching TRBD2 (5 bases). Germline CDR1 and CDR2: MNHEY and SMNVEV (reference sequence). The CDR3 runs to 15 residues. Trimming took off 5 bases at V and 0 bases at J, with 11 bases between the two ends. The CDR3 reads CASSRPGNSYNEQFF. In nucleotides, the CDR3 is TGTGCCAGCAGTCGCCCGGGAAACTCCTACAATGAGCAGTTCTTC.

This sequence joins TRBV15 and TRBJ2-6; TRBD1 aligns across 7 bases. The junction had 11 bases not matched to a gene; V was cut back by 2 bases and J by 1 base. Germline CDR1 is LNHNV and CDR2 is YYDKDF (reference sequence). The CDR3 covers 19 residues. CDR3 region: CATSRLGQAGRSGANVLTF. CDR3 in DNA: TGTGCCACCAGCAGACTTGGACAGGCTGGGAGATCTGGGGCCAACGTCCTGACTTTC. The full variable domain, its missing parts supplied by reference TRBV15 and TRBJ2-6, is DAMVIQNPRYQVTQFGKPVTLSCSQTLNHNVMYWYQQKSSQAPKLLFHYYDKDFNNEADTPDNFQSRRPNTSFCFLDIRSPGLGDTAMYLCATSRLGQAGRSGANVLTFGAGSRLTVL.

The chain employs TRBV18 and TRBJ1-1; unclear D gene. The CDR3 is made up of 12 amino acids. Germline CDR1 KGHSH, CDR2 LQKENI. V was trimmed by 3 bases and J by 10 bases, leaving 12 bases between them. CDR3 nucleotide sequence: TGTGCCAGCTCACCGCCCGGCGCGGGAGCTTTCTTT. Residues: CASSPPGAGAFF.

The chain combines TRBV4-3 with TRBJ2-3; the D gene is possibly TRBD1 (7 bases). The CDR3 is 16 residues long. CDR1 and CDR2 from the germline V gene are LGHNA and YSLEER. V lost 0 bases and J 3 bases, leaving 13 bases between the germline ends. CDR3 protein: CASSQDGGGATDTQYF. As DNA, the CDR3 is TGCGCCAGCAGCCAAGATGGAGGGGGCGCGACAGATACGCAGTATTTT.

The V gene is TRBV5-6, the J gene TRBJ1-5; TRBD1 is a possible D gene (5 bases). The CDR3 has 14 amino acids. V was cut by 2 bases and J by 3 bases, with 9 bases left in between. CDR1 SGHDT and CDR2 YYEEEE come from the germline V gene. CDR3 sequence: CASSFDRSNQPQHF. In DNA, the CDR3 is TGTGCCAGCAGCTTCGACAGATCCAATCAGCCCCAGCATTTT. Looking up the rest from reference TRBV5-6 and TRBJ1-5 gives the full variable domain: DAGVTQSPTHLIKTRGQQVTLRCSPKSGHDTVSWYQQALGQGPQFIFQYYEEEERQRGNFPDRFSGHQFPNYSSELNVNALLLGDSALYLCASSFDRSNQPQHFGDGTRLSIL.

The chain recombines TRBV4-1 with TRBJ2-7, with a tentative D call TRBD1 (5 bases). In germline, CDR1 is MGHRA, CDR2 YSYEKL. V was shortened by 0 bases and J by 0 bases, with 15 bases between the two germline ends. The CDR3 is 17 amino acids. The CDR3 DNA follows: TGCGCCAGCAGCCAAGAAGGGGATAGGGTTTACTCCTACGAGCAGTACTTC. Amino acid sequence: CASSQEGDRVYSYEQYF.

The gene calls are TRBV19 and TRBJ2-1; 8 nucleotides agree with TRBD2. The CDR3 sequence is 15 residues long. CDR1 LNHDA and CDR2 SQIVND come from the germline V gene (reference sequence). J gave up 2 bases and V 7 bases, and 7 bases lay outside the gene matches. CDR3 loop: CASNPVGGAYNEQFF. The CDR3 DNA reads TGTGCCAGTAACCCCGTCGGGGGGGCCTACAATGAGCAGTTCTTC.

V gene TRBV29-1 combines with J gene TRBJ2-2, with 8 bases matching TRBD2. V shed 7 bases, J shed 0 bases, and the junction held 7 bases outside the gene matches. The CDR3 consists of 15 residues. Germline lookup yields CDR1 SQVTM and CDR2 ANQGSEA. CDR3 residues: CSATTSGANTGELFF. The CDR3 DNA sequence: TGCAGCGCCACCACTAGCGGAGCGAACACCGGGGAGCTGTTTTTT.

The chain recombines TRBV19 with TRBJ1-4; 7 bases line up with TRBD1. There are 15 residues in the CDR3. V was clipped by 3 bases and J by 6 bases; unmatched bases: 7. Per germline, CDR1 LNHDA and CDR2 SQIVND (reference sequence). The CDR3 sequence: CASSIRGGTDEKLFF. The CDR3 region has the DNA TGTGCCAGTAGTATTCGGGGCGGGACAGATGAAAAACTGTTTTTT.

CDR3: CASSLGELAGYYNEQFF. The CDR3 bases are TGTGCCAGCAGCTTAGGGGAACTAGCGGGATACTACAATGAGCAGTTCTTC. This rearrangement joins TRBV7-8 to TRBJ2-1; 10 bases map to TRBD2. V shed 1 base and J 3 bases; nucleotides not matched to a gene: 6. The length of the CDR3 is 17 residues. Germline V gene lookup returns CDR1 SGHVS and CDR2 FQNEAQ.

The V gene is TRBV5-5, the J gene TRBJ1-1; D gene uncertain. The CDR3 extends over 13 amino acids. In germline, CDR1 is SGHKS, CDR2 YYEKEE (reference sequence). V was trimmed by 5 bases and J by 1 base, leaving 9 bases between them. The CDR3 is CASSLSANTEAFF. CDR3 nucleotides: TGTGCCAGCAGTTTGAGCGCGAACACTGAAGCTTTCTTT.

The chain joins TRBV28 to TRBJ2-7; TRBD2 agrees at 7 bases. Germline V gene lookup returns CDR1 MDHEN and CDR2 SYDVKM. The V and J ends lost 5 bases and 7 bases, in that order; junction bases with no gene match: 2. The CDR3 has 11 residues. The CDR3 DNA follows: TGTGCCAGCAGTCGGGGGGAGGAGCAGTACTTC. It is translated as CASSRGEEQYF.

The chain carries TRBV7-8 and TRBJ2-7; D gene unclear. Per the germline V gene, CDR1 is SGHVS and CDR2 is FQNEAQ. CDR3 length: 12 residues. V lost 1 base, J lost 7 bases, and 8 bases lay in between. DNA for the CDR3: TGTGCCAGCAGCTTAGGCTATTCGGAGCAGTACGTC. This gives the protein CASSLGYSEQYV.

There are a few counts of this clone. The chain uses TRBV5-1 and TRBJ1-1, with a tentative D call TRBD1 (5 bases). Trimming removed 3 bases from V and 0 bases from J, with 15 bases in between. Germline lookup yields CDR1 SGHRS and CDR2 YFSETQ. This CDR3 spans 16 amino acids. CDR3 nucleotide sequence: TGCGCCAGCAGCTCGACCCGGCGGACAATGAACACTGAAGCTTTCTTT. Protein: CASSSTRRTMNTEAFF.

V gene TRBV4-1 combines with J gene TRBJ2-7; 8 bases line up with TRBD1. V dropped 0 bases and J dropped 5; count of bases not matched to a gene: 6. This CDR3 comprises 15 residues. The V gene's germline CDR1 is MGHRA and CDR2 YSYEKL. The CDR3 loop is CASSQDSDREDEQYV. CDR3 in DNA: TGCGCCAGCAGCCAAGATTCGGACAGGGAGGACGAGCAGTACGTC.